A single sample is the source of the 14 T cell receptor beta chains below, sequenced in a study of T-cell memory formation after mild COVID-19. MiXCR, run by TCRdb on the 5' RACE reads, gives a single entry per CDR3 protein. The data show roughly 260,000 distinct CDR3 sequences, less than 20% seen once. The sample comprised PBMCs or a T cell subset sorted from them (not recorded which). Receptors were obtained from a man aged 18-30 years who had mild COVID-19 (a few samples of this study predate the infection). Cell type and time point are not known.

This clonotype was picked up a small number of times. The CDR3 coding sequence is TGTGCCAGCAGTTATGATGCAGGGGGAAGCTATGGCTACACCTTC. It encodes CASSYDAGGSYGYTF. The chain couples TRBV6-5 to TRBJ1-2; 7 positions match TRBD1. This CDR3 has 15 amino acids. The germline CDR1 and CDR2 sequences are MNHEY and SVGAGI. The J segment lost 4 bases and the V segment lost 3 bases, leaving 8 bases of the junction unmatched.

This clonotype has ten or more counts. One end of the junction does not line up with germline, which may come from a read error. V gene TRBV7-7 combines with J gene TRBJ1-4; D possibly corresponds to TRBD1 (6 bases). The CDR3 sequence is 13 residues long. Looked up from germline, CDR1 is SSHAT and CDR2 is FNYEAQ (reference sequence). For the CDR3, the DNA is TGTGCTAGCAGCAGGGACATTCGCGAAAAACTGTTTTTT. As protein: CASSRDIREKLFF.

This chain connects TRBV9 to TRBJ2-7; TRBD2 matches at 8 bases. With 3 bases clipped from V and 0 bases from J, the junction kept 8 bases outside the gene matches. This CDR3 is 16 amino acids long. The germline V gene encodes CDR1 SGDLS and CDR2 YYNGEE. This chain's CDR3 is CASSARLAKSSYEQYF. The CDR3 DNA sequence: TGTGCCAGCAGCGCCAGACTAGCGAAGAGCTCCTACGAGCAGTACTTC.

V is TRBV10-3 and J is TRBJ2-1; a possible D gene is TRBD2 (6 bases). V was trimmed by 5 bases and J by 4 bases, leaving 6 bases between them. The CDR3 is made up of 12 amino acids. Germline V lookup: CDR1 ENHRY, CDR2 SYGVKD. CDR3 bases: TGTGCCATCAGTCGGGGGTACAATGAGCAGTTCTTC. This sequence encodes CAISRGYNEQFF.

This clonotype was picked up a small number of times. The chain has TRBV20-1 and TRBJ2-1, with 9 bases fitting TRBD2. Germline V lookup: CDR1 DFQATT, CDR2 SNEGSKA (reference sequence). The ends lost 5 bases at V and 5 bases at J; junction bases unmatched: 13. CDR3 length: 16 amino acids. The CDR3 sequence is CSAFRPGGGVDNEQFF. The CDR3 DNA reads TGCAGTGCTTTTCGTCCCGGCGGGGGGGTAGACAATGAGCAGTTCTTC.

The V call is TRBV3-1, the J call TRBJ1-1; TRBD1 aligns across 8 bases. V was clipped by 3 bases and J by 4 bases; unmatched bases: 7. The CDR3 is 15 amino acids. The germline V gene has CDR1 LGHDT and CDR2 YNNKEL (reference sequence). The CDR3 protein is CASSHYPDRGTEAFF. The CDR3 nucleotides are TGTGCCAGCAGCCACTACCCAGACAGGGGCACTGAAGCTTTCTTT.

This clonotype came up a few times. The V gene is TRBV20-1, the J gene TRBJ2-3; D remains unclear. V was pared by 6 bases and J by 2 bases, with 12 bases between. Germline V gene sequence: CDR1 DFQATT, CDR2 SNEGSKA (reference sequence). The CDR3 is made up of 13 amino acids. CDR3: CSAPDRVTDTQYF. CDR3 in DNA: TGCAGTGCCCCCGACCGGGTCACAGATACGCAGTATTTT.

The V and J genes are TRBV7-2 and TRBJ2-3; D is tentatively TRBD1 or TRBD2 (5 bases each). The CDR3 spans 15 residues. Looked up from germline, CDR1 is SGHTA and CDR2 is FQGNSA. V was trimmed by 2 bases and J by 2 bases, leaving 11 bases between them. The CDR3 sequence: CASSLSVGDTDTQYF. CDR3 DNA sequence: TGTGCCAGCAGCTTATCGGTGGGGGACACAGATACGCAGTATTTT.

The gene calls are TRBV7-2 and TRBJ2-5, with 9 bases identical to TRBD2. Germline V gene sequence: CDR1 SGHTA, CDR2 FQGNSA. The CDR3 consists of 17 residues. V lost 5 bases and J lost 4; bases outside the gene matches: 14. The CDR3 here is CASSHGGLYSGGETQYF. The CDR3 DNA reads TGTGCCAGCAGCCATGGGGGCCTGTATAGCGGGGGAGAGACCCAGTACTTC.

This clonotype was counted between two and nine times. The DNA for the CDR3 is TGTGCCAGCAGATCCACCGGGAGTGAAGAGACCCAGTACTTC. Protein sequence: CASRSTGSEETQYF. The gene calls are TRBV28 and TRBJ2-5; D possibly corresponds to TRBD2 (6 bases). The V and J ends lost 6 bases and 3 bases respectively, with 14 bases between them. The CDR3 length is 14 residues. Germline lookup yields CDR1 MDHEN and CDR2 SYDVKM.

The rearrangement links TRBV5-1 to TRBJ2-3; maybe TRBD2 (6 bases). Between the trimmed V and J ends, which lost 0 bases and 3 bases, there was a span of 11 bases. The CDR3 totals 15 residues. Germline-derived CDR1 and CDR2 are SGHRS and YFSETQ. The CDR3 DNA reads TGCGCCAGCAGCTTGGCTGGGGACTTAACAGATACGCAGTATTTT. Protein product: CASSLAGDLTDTQYF.

This clonotype has just a few counts. The chain joins TRBV10-3 to TRBJ2-5; 7 bases are a match to TRBD1. CDR3 length: 13 residues. Trimming at V came to 6 bases and at J to 3 bases, leaving 4 bases not matched to a gene. CDR1 is ENHRY and CDR2 is SYGVKD in the germline V gene. The CDR3 is CAIRGQPEETQYF. The CDR3 nucleotides read TGTGCCATCAGGGGACAGCCCGAAGAGACCCAGTACTTC.

The rearrangement joins TRBV12-3 or TRBV12-4 to TRBJ2-1; D gene uncertain. The V and J ends lost 5 bases and 6 bases respectively, with 14 bases between them. This CDR3 contains 14 residues. The CDR3 DNA sequence: TGTGCCAGCAGTCCCCGTAGTGCGAGCAATGAGCAGTTCTTC. It encodes CASSPRSASNEQFF.

The chain uses TRBV9 and TRBJ2-7; no firm D call. Trimming removed 0 bases at V and 1 base at J, with 8 bases between. CDR3 length: 14 residues. In germline, CDR1 is SGDLS, CDR2 YYNGEE. CDR3 nucleotides: TGTGCCAGCAGCGTAGTTTCAGGTTCCTACGAGCAGTACTTC. This encodes CASSVVSGSYEQYF.